The clone carrying this T cell receptor (beta chain) was detected once. This specimen comes from a study of shared clonotypes between healthy human individuals. TCRdb keeps only in-frame clones here, not all; method: immunoSEQ multiplex PCR. Here the sample spans about half a million clones, about 84% being singletons. The CDR3 runs to 17 residues. Germline assignment: CDR1 MDHEN and CDR2 SYDVKM. The trim removed 4 bases at V and 5 bases at J, leaving 14 bases unmatched. The chain links TRBV28 to TRBJ2-5, with 9 bases identical to TRBD2. The sequence was obtained from a woman between 40 and 50 years old in good health. Some clones in this sample may be carry-over from other donors' samples. Sequenced sample: PBMCs. The CDR3 reads CASSSTTVAGDRETQYF. The CDR3 nucleotides read TGTGCCAGCAGTTCCACGACCGTAGCGGGAGACCGGGAGACCCAGTACTTC.